The 21 T cell receptor beta chains in this list originate from one sample, sequenced in a study of blood T cell repertoires in COVID-19. Produced via immunoSEQ multiplex PCR; TCRdb's table is partial and in-frame only. The sample holds about 200,000 clones, about 93% seen once. Material for sequencing was peripheral blood. These receptor sequences come from a man aged 25-45 years with COVID-19, enrolled during active disease.

This clone was observed once. This chain connects TRBV3-1 (or the pseudogene TRBV3-2) to TRBJ1-3; 7 nucleotides line up with TRBD1. This CDR3 is built from 15 residues. Losses at the gene ends were 4 bases for V and 8 bases for J; bases not matched to a gene: 11. The germline CDR1 and CDR2 sequences are LGHDT and YNNKEL (reference sequence). As DNA, the CDR3 is TGTGCCAGCAGCCTCACAGGGCTCCAGGGGGACACCATATATTTT. Its translation: CASSLTGLQGDTIYF.

The chain links TRBV18 to TRBJ2-1; D is uncertain. Germline CDR1 KGHSH, CDR2 LQKENI. The V and J ends lost 0 bases and 5 bases respectively, with 5 bases between them. There are 13 residues in the CDR3. This CDR3 is CASSPPYNNEQFF. The DNA of the CDR3 is TGTGCCAGCTCACCACCGTACAACAATGAGCAGTTCTTC.

The V call is TRBV19, the J call TRBJ1-4; TRBD1 agrees at 9 bases. This CDR3 is 14 amino acids long. CDR1 and CDR2 from the germline V gene are LNHDA and SQIVND (reference sequence). V lost 4 bases, J lost 7 bases, and 4 bases stayed unmatched. The CDR3 DNA follows: TGTGCCAGTAGTAGGGACAGGGATCGTGAAAAACTGTTTTTT. This translates into CASSRDRDREKLFF.

This chain uses TRBV12-5 with TRBJ1-1, with unresolved D. This CDR3 region has 13 residues. Between the trimmed V and J ends, which lost 1 base and 4 bases, there was a span of 7 bases. CDR1 is LGHNT and CDR2 is FRNRAP in the germline V gene. CDR3 sequence (DNA): TGTGCTAGTGGTTTGGGACTAAGCACTGAAGCTTTCTTT. The encoded protein is CASGLGLSTEAFF.

The rearrangement joins TRBV4-1 to TRBJ1-5; D possibly corresponds to TRBD1 (6 bases). Trimming removed 1 base from V and 2 bases from J, with 18 bases in between. This CDR3 has 18 residues. Germline CDR1 MGHRA, CDR2 YSYEKL. CDR3 amino acids: CASSQGGQTFLGNQPQHF. As DNA, the CDR3 is TGCGCCAGCAGCCAAGGCGGACAGACGTTCTTAGGCAATCAGCCCCAGCATTTT.

The V call is TRBV28, the J call TRBJ2-3; 8 bases are shared with TRBD2. CDR1 MDHEN and CDR2 SYDVKM come from the germline V gene. V was pared by 5 bases and J by 0 bases, with 19 bases of the junction left unmatched. The CDR3 runs 20 residues. The CDR3 spells CASSPPPLLAGSTSTDTQYF. The DNA for the CDR3 is TGTGCCAGCAGTCCTCCACCATTGTTAGCGGGGAGTACTAGCACAGATACGCAGTATTTT.

CDR3 sequence reads: CASSLSRRGYTF. The CDR3 region has the DNA TGTGCCAGCAGTTTAAGCCGCCGCGGCTACACCTTC. The rearrangement links TRBV12-3 or TRBV12-4 to TRBJ1-2, with D unclear. The CDR3 is made up of 12 amino acids. V was pared by 2 bases and J by 8 bases, with 9 bases between.

CDR3 residues: CASSSGQVSAFF. In DNA form, the CDR3 reads TGTGCCAGCAGCTCCGGACAGGTCAGTGCTTTCTTT. The V and J genes are TRBV5-4 and TRBJ1-1; TRBD1 aligns across 7 bases. The CDR3 totals 12 residues. V shed 3 bases, J shed 11 bases, and the junction held 7 bases outside the gene matches. The germline V gene has CDR1 SGHNT and CDR2 YYREEE (reference sequence).

The gene calls are TRBV6-5 and TRBJ2-2; D not resolved. Germline CDR1 reads MNHEY; CDR2 reads SVGAGI. The CDR3 contains 12 residues. V shed 10 bases and J shed 4 bases, with 10 bases lying between them. The DNA for the CDR3 is TGTGCCACGCAGGATTCCACCGGGGAGCTGTTTTTT. Translating gives CATQDSTGELFF.

This CDR3 reads CASRAQAGVSNQPQHF. The CDR3 DNA reads TGTGCCAGCAGAGCCCAGGCAGGGGTTAGCAATCAGCCCCAGCATTTT. The chain is built from TRBV2 and TRBJ1-5, with D perhaps TRBD1 (6 bases). CDR1 is SNHLY and CDR2 is FYNNEI in the germline V gene. Trimming took 6 bases from V and 0 from J, leaving 15 bases between them. The length of the CDR3 is 16 residues. The full variable domain, its missing parts supplied by reference TRBV2 and TRBJ1-5, is EPEVTQTPSHQVTQMGQEVILRCVPISNHLYFYWYRQILGQKVEFLVSFYNNEISEKSEIFDDQFSVERPDGSNFTLKIRSTKLEDSAMYFCASRAQAGVSNQPQHFGDGTRLSIL.

J is TRBJ2-7 and V is TRBV7-9; D not resolved. The V gene lost 3 bases and the J gene lost 1 base, with 10 bases spanning the gap. From germline, CDR1 is SEHNR and CDR2 FQNEAQ (reference sequence). The CDR3 contains 14 residues. The CDR3 sequence is CASSFSFGSYEQYF. CDR3 nucleotide sequence: TGTGCCAGCAGCTTTAGCTTCGGGTCCTACGAGCAGTACTTC.

V is TRBV6-6 and J is TRBJ1-4; D is perhaps TRBD1 (6 bases). Per germline, CDR1 MNHNY and CDR2 SVGAGI (reference sequence). Trimming stripped 5 bases from V and 1 base from J, with 17 bases between. The CDR3 has 17 amino acids. CDR3 loop: CASSQRTVSKTNEKLFF. The CDR3 region has the DNA TGTGCCAGCAGTCAACGGACAGTCAGTAAAACTAATGAAAAACTGTTTTTT.

The rearrangement links TRBV5-4 to TRBJ1-2, with 8 nucleotides matching TRBD1. The CDR3 is 13 residues long. Trimming took 5 bases from V and 10 from J; bases not matched to a gene: 10. Germline CDR1 is SGHNT and CDR2 is YYREEE (reference sequence). The DNA of the CDR3 is TGTGCCAGCAGGGGAGTAAGGACAGGGCTCTACACCTTC. Its protein is CASRGVRTGLYTF. Combining the CDR3 with reference TRBV5-4 and TRBJ1-2 gives the whole variable domain ETGVTQSPTHLIKTRGQQVTLRCSSQSGHNTVSWYQQALGQGPQFIFQYYREEENGRGNFPPRFSGLQFPNYSSELNVNALELDDSALYLCASRGVRTGLYTFGSGTRLTVV.

This chain links TRBV5-1 with TRBJ1-1, with D possibly TRBD1 on 5 matching bases. CDR3 length: 15 residues. V was trimmed by 4 bases and J by 0 bases, leaving 13 bases between them. Germline CDR1 reads SGHRS; CDR2 reads YFSETQ. CDR3 region: CASSRWGQMNTEAFF. CDR3 bases: TGCGCCAGCAGCCGGTGGGGCCAGATGAACACTGAAGCTTTCTTT.

The rearrangement uses TRBV19 and TRBJ1-5; D is uncertain. Germline-derived CDR1 and CDR2 are LNHDA and SQIVND (reference sequence). The CDR3 runs to 17 residues. The V gene lost 3 bases and the J gene lost 0 bases, with 15 bases spanning the gap. CDR3 nucleotide sequence: TGTGCCAGTAGTATGGAGTTGACGGTTTATAGCAATCAGCCCCAGCATTTT. It specifies CASSMELTVYSNQPQHF.

This chain links TRBV10-1 with TRBJ2-2; possibly TRBD2 for D (5 bases). The V gene lost 2 bases and the J gene lost 6 bases, with 16 bases spanning the gap. Germline CDR1 WNHNN, CDR2 SYGVQD (reference sequence). This CDR3 is 16 amino acids long. In nucleotides, the CDR3 is TGCGCCAGCAGTGAGGATCCGAGGGTCGGAGCCGGGGAGCTGTTTTTT. Its translation: CASSEDPRVGAGELFF.

The chain combines TRBV4-1 with TRBJ1-2; D possibly corresponds to TRBD1 (5 bases). Germline V gene sequence: CDR1 MGHRA, CDR2 YSYEKL. The CDR3 is 15 amino acids. V was pared by 4 bases and J by 5 bases, with 17 bases between. CDR3 in DNA: TGCGCCAGCAGCCCGAACCCCAGGGAGGGGTATGGCTACACCTTC. Translation gives CASSPNPREGYGYTF.

The rearrangement uses TRBV2 and TRBJ1-5; D possibly corresponds to TRBD1 (5 bases). This CDR3 is built from 13 residues. The germline V gene has CDR1 SNHLY and CDR2 FYNNEI. Trimming pared 5 bases from V and 11 bases from J, leaving 16 bases between. CDR3 protein: CASSFRGLRAQHF. CDR3 in DNA: TGTGCCAGCAGTTTTCGGGGACTTAGAGCCCAGCATTTT.

The chain couples TRBV12-3 or TRBV12-4 to TRBJ2-7; D is perhaps TRBD1 (6 bases). V was trimmed by 6 bases and J by 5 bases, leaving 14 bases between them. This CDR3 spans 13 amino acids. CDR3 nucleotides: TGTGCCAGCAGACGCAGTTCAGGGGACGAGCAGTACTTC. Translation gives CASRRSSGDEQYF.

The gene calls are TRBV9 and TRBJ2-2, with 9 bases matching TRBD1. The CDR3 contains 16 residues. Per germline, CDR1 SGDLS and CDR2 YYNGEE. V was pared by 4 bases and J by 1 base, with 5 bases of the junction left unmatched. CDR3 amino acids: CASSSRTGENTGELFF. The CDR3 nucleotides are TGTGCCAGCAGCTCGAGGACAGGGGAGAACACCGGGGAGCTGTTTTTT.

The chain couples TRBV6-6 to TRBJ2-3; D ambiguous. With 0 bases removed from V and 10 bases from J, the gap between germline ends came to 8 bases. Germline CDR1 MNHNY, CDR2 SVGAGI (reference sequence). This CDR3 contains 12 residues. The DNA of the CDR3 is TGTGCCAGCAGTTACTCTTCCCCGGCGCAGTATTTT. Translation: CASSYSSPAQYF.